Detailed here is one T cell receptor (beta chain). The sample belongs to a study of identical twins. TCRdb used MiXCR to reprocess the 5' RACE reads, holding one entry per CDR3 protein. Here the sample spans hundreds of thousands of distinct CDR3 sequences, about 24% being singletons. The V gene lost 5 bases and the J gene lost 7 bases, with 15 bases spanning the gap. The germline V gene has CDR1 DFQATT and CDR2 SNEGSKA (reference sequence). CDR3 length: 13 residues. The data also belong to a second study, concerning T cells expressing NK-cell markers. Per that paper: Beta-chain profiling covered CD3+CD56+NKG2C+, CD3+CD56+NKG2C- and CD3+CD56-NKG2C+ sorted subsets. Seven sequenced donors out of eight were HCMV-seropositive, one seronegative. About 1.0-8% of CD8+ T cells in roughly six donors belonged to dominant NKG2C+ clonotypes.

Sequencing was performed on CD4+ T cells sorted from blood. The chain couples TRBV20-1 to TRBJ2-1; a possible D gene is TRBD1 (6 bases). This clonotype was obtained from a woman aged 18-35 years in good health. The CDR3 DNA reads TGCAGTGCTTTATGGGGGCGTTTAAATGAGCAGTTCTTC. This sequence encodes CSALWGRLNEQFF.